A single sample gave rise to the 10 T cell receptor beta chains below, sequenced in a study of blood T cell repertoires in COVID-19. Assay used: immunoSEQ multiplex PCR; TCRdb lists only in-frame clones, some missing. Here the sample spans approximately 280,000 clones, roughly four fifths being singletons. Sequencing was carried out using PBMCs or T cells enriched from blood (not recorded which). The source of these receptors is a man in his forties or fifties who had been exposed to COVID-19.

V is TRBV30 and J is TRBJ1-3, with D unresolved. CDR1 and CDR2 (germline): GTSNPN, SVGIG (reference sequence). V lost 5 bases, J lost 0 bases, and 14 bases lay in between. The CDR3 length is 15 residues. This CDR3 is CAWGVGRLSGNTIYF. The CDR3 bases are TGTGCCTGGGGGGTAGGGAGGCTCTCTGGAAACACCATATATTTT.

V is TRBV4-2 and J is TRBJ2-1, with D possibly matching TRBD2 (5 bases). CDR1 LGHNA and CDR2 YNFKEQ come from the germline V gene. The CDR3 is 14 amino acids. V was cut by 4 bases and J by 7 bases, with 14 bases left in between. In nucleotides, the CDR3 is TGTGCCAGCAGCCGGAATAGCGCCGGGAATGAGCAGTTCTTC. This encodes CASSRNSAGNEQFF.

In its sample, this clone was seen once. The chain's CDR3 is CASSYQGISANEQFF. The CDR3 nucleotides read TGTGCCAGCAGCTACCAGGGGATTTCCGCCAATGAGCAGTTCTTC. The chain combines TRBV6-5 with TRBJ2-1, with a tentative D call TRBD1 (6 bases). The CDR3 covers 15 residues. Germline V gene sequence: CDR1 MNHEY, CDR2 SVGAGI. V lost 6 bases and J 6 bases, leaving 18 bases between the germline ends.

This sequence joins TRBV27 and TRBJ2-5; no firm D call. The CDR3 runs 15 residues. V was pared by 7 bases and J by 8 bases, with 23 bases between. CDR1 and CDR2 (germline): MNHEY, SMNVEV (reference sequence). The DNA of the CDR3 is TGTGCCAGCACTCTAACACCCAGACTTAACGCCACCCAGTACTTC. Protein product: CASTLTPRLNATQYF.

The V gene is TRBV5-1, the J gene TRBJ1-1; D not resolved. The CDR3 sequence is 16 residues long. Germline CDR1 is SGHRS and CDR2 is YFSETQ. V was trimmed by 7 bases and J by 1 base, leaving 20 bases between them. The CDR3 nucleotides are TGCGCCAGCGTCAGAGGCGGCACTTACCAGAACACTGAAGCTTTCTTT. It specifies CASVRGGTYQNTEAFF.

The chain recombines TRBV3-1 (or the pseudogene TRBV3-2) with TRBJ1-2, with D perhaps matching TRBD1 (6 bases). CDR1 and CDR2 from the germline V gene are LGHDT and YNNKEL (reference sequence). V lost 0 bases and J 9 bases, leaving 11 bases between the germline ends. The CDR3 consists of 13 residues. In DNA form, the CDR3 reads TGTGCCAGCAGCCAAGATGGGGGCCCAAGCTACACCTTC. Its protein product is CASSQDGGPSYTF.

The chain joins TRBV14 to TRBJ2-7, with 13 bases lining up with TRBD2. J gave up 3 bases and V 5 bases, and 4 bases lay outside the gene matches. Germline V gene lookup returns CDR1 SGHDN and CDR2 FVKESK. CDR3 length equals 15 residues. This CDR3 reads CASSKGLAGDYEQYF. The CDR3, as DNA: TGTGCCAGCAGCAAAGGACTAGCGGGAGACTACGAGCAGTACTTC.

The V and J genes are TRBV6-6 and TRBJ2-7; D is undetermined. The CDR3 extends over 12 amino acids. Germline lookup yields CDR1 MNHNY and CDR2 SVGAGI (reference sequence). Deletions cut 0 bases from V and 5 bases from J, with 5 bases between. This chain's CDR3 is CASSYSIDEQYF. The CDR3 bases are TGTGCCAGCAGTTACTCTATCGACGAGCAGTACTTC.

This chain joins TRBV7-9 and TRBJ2-3; TRBD2 might be the D (5 bases). Germline V gives CDR1 SEHNR, CDR2 FQNEAQ (reference sequence). The CDR3 sequence is 15 residues long. Between the trimmed V and J ends, which lost 1 base and 2 bases, there was a span of 10 bases. The CDR3 protein is CASSLEGAVTDTQYF. In nucleotides, the CDR3 is TGTGCCAGCAGCTTAGAGGGAGCAGTCACAGATACGCAGTATTTT.

The rearrangement uses TRBV30 and TRBJ2-3, with D uncertain. The CDR3 is 15 residues long. Germline-derived CDR1 and CDR2 are GTSNPN and SVGIG (reference sequence). Trimming took 2 bases from V and 0 from J, leaving 12 bases between them. This CDR3 reads CAWSPNGRSTDTQYF. The DNA for the CDR3 is TGTGCCTGGAGTCCGAACGGCAGGAGCACAGATACGCAGTATTTT.